This TCR beta chain comes out of a study of T cells after yellow fever vaccination (dated by TCRdb to between 2017 and 2020). Describing the broader study: The SMART-Seq v4 Ultra Low Input RNA kit was used to prepare libraries from fractions with low cell numbers. Two healthy male donors, one aged 18 to 30 and one aged 30 to 40 years, made up the cohort. Bulk PBMC replicates and cell subsets were isolated from blood drawn at multiple timepoints before and after both primary and secondary immunization. To follow T-cell clones before and after primary and booster YFV17D yellow fever vaccination, bulk TCR alpha and beta repertoires were sequenced over time. General study outcomes and caveats: The secondary T-cell response was found to be weaker but faster than the primary response, with a peak reached on day 5 rather than on day 15. Because only two donors were included in the study, the extent to which the findings can be generalized is limited. Most clones expanded after primary vaccination (almost 97% of CD4 and around 89% of CD8) were re-detected after the booster, suggesting that broad memory maintenance occurred. FACS-sorted repertoires could contain abundant contaminating clonotypes from the bulk population, so computational filtering was required. A small share of clonotypes was detected in both CD4 and CD8 compartments, with the overlap likely arising from convergent recombination.

The germline V gene encodes CDR1 SGHTA and CDR2 FQGNSA. Trimming takes 5 bases from V and 10 bases from J, and the germline ends sit 10 bases apart. Its CDR3 holds 11 amino acids, cysteine through phenylalanine. The read is trimmed to its CDR3 DNA, 33 bases read in frame from base 1. Sequencing relied on an Illumina NovaSeq 6000. TCR cDNA was synthesized by 5'RACE template switching, which introduced a universal primer site and unique molecular identifiers. cDNA synthesis was primed from both the TCR alpha and TCR beta constant segments. Two PCR steps were used to amplify libraries, with sample barcodes and sequencing adapters being added in the second step. Sequencing of libraries was done on Illumina HiSeq 2500 (2x100 bp) or NovaSeq (2x150 bp). Regarding the original processing steps: Demultiplexing of reads and collapsing into UMI consensus sequences were performed with MIGEC, and V(D)J alignment was carried out with MiXCR. Vaccine-responding clonotypes were defined with edgeR using replicate PBMC samples, requiring FDR below 0.01 and a log2 fold change above 5 up to day 15. Each bulk clonotype was labeled CD4 or CD8 based on which sequenced repertoire, CD4 or CD8, contained the clonotype at higher abundance. TCRdb applied fastp at Q25 and MiXCR to the public reads, then kept only in-frame beta chains. Each CDR3 protein gets just one entry, which takes the most common genes and DNA from the rows behind it. TCRdb, rather than the study authors, made the V and J calls. In all, the sample holds some 260,000 distinct CDR3 sequences, and roughly 5.6% of those were seen once. The ten top clones hold less than 3.5% of the sample.

In its sample, this clonotype was seen a few times. Its recognized antigen is unknown. No much larger clone is present one base from it, and per-base qualities are unavailable. The label giving this sample's treatment or condition can be read as: live attenuated yellow fever vaccine strain. PBMCs were isolated from peripheral blood using a standard Ficoll-Paque protocol. CD4 and CD8 T-cell fractions were isolated with Dynabeads CD4 and CD8 positive selection kits. RNA was extracted with TriZol from bulk PBMCs, CD4 and CD8 fractions, and dextramer-positive and dextramer-negative fractions. The source of this sequence is a young man who received the YFV17D yellow fever vaccine. The V and J genes are TRBV7-2 and TRBJ2-3; TRBD2 is possibly the D segment (5 matching bases). The sequencing used CD4+ T cells sorted from PBMCs, collected on the day of the yellow fever booster vaccination. The nucleotide sequence reads as follows: TGTGCCAGCAGCCCCCGGGGATCGCAGTATTTT. It specifies CASSPRGSQYF.